These 9 T cell receptor beta chains were all obtained from the same sample, sequenced in a study of cytomegalovirus exposure and HLA in healthy donors. This PCR relied on a set of 60 Vbeta primers and 13 Jbeta primers. Measured with immunoSEQ multiplex PCR; TCRdb has only the in-frame clones, and not every one. The sample lists some 66,000 clones; approximately 71% were seen once. The sample consisted of PBMCs. The source of these receptors is a man in his 60s in good health and CMV-seropositive.

Concerning this clone: A read error is likely, as this CDR3 ends without the conserved phenylalanine or tryptophan. Because the CDR3's place on the DNA is in doubt, the DNA is left out and the CDR3 is given as listed by TCRdb. This sequence joins TRBV6-1 and TRBJ2-7; the listed D gene, TRBD1, was not tested against the DNA. The CDR3 is 16 residues long, counting both termini. Germline CDR1 and CDR2: MNHNS and SASEGT. This chain's CDR3 is CASSEDLSNWDGDSEI.

The chain carries TRBV7-9 and TRBJ1-1, with 7 bases matching TRBD1. The CDR3 is made up of 15 amino acids. From germline, CDR1 is SEHNR and CDR2 FQNEAQ (reference sequence). V trimming: 5 bases; J trimming: 5 bases; junction bases outside the gene matches: 11. CDR3 coding DNA: TGTGCCAGCAGCCCCAGGGGGTCTCTTCTAACTGAAGCTTTCTTT. Translating it yields CASSPRGSLLTEAFF.

The V and J genes are TRBV28 and TRBJ2-7; no definite D call. This CDR3 has 12 amino acids. Per germline, CDR1 MDHEN and CDR2 SYDVKM. V lost 8 bases to trimming and J lost 4 bases, with 12 bases between them. CDR3 loop: CASRAAGYEQYF. DNA for the CDR3: TGTGCCAGCCGCGCAGCAGGTTACGAGCAGTACTTC.

The chain combines TRBV2 with TRBJ1-2; 10 positions agree with TRBD1. CDR3 size: 15 residues. Trimming cost V 6 bases and J 1 base; bases outside gene matches: 5. Looked up from germline, CDR1 is SNHLY and CDR2 is FYNNEI. The CDR3 region is CASRHGQGVNYGYTF. CDR3 DNA: TGTGCCAGCAGGCACGGACAGGGGGTTAACTATGGCTACACCTTC.

The chain employs TRBV11-3 and TRBJ2-5; 9 bases align to TRBD1. V dropped 1 base and J dropped 4; count of bases not matched to a gene: 4. Germline V lookup: CDR1 SGHNT, CDR2 YENEEA. The CDR3 length is 15 residues. CDR3 in DNA: TGTGCCAGCAGCTTAGGCCAGACAGGGGGAGAGACCCAGTACTTC. This sequence encodes CASSLGQTGGETQYF.

V usage is TRBV5-4 and J usage is TRBJ2-7; 8 nucleotides agree with TRBD2. The CDR3 has 16 residues. CDR1 SGHNT and CDR2 YYREEE come from the germline V gene (reference sequence). After removal of 3 bases from V and 0 bases from J, the junction contained 8 bases not matched to a gene. The CDR3 sequence is CASSWGLAGSSYEQYF. CDR3 DNA sequence: TGTGCCAGCAGCTGGGGGCTAGCGGGTAGCTCCTACGAGCAGTACTTC.

V usage is TRBV7-8 and J usage is TRBJ2-1; 8 nucleotides align to TRBD1. V was pared by 2 bases and J by 5 bases, with 2 bases of the junction left unmatched. CDR3 length equals 14 residues. Germline CDR1 reads SGHVS; CDR2 reads FQNEAQ. CDR3 DNA sequence: TGTGCCAGCAGCTTATGGACAGGGAACAATGAGCAGTTCTTC. Its translation is CASSLWTGNNEQFF.

The chain employs TRBV6-5 and TRBJ2-1, with TRBD2 matching 8 bases. Germline assignment: CDR1 MNHEY and CDR2 SVGAGI. The CDR3 contains 15 residues. After removal of 8 bases from V and 4 bases from J, the junction contained 10 bases not matched to a gene. For the CDR3, the DNA is TGTGCCAGCGGCGGGGGGCGGGGTCTTTACAATGAGCAGTTCTTC. This encodes CASGGGRGLYNEQFF.

This clone was observed a handful of times. The chain recombines TRBV11-2 with TRBJ2-7, with 8 bases fitting TRBD2. Germline lookup yields CDR1 SGHAT and CDR2 FQNNGV. Trimming at V came to 4 bases and at J to 1 base, leaving 9 bases not matched to a gene. The CDR3 sequence is 16 residues long. The CDR3 is CASSSSGGDLSYEQYF. CDR3 DNA sequence: TGTGCCAGCAGCTCCTCGGGGGGGGACCTATCCTACGAGCAGTACTTC.